The 16 T cell receptor beta chains listed next were all sequenced from one sample in a study of cytomegalovirus exposure and HLA in healthy donors. PCR involved 60 Vbeta and 13 Jbeta primers. TCRdb's table, derived via immunoSEQ multiplex PCR, lists solely in-frame clones and lacks some. Of about 160,000 clones in the sample, around 80% were seen once. Sequences were obtained from PBMCs. The receptors derive from a girl aged 5-17 years in good health and CMV-seropositive.

The V and J genes are TRBV2 and TRBJ1-2; TRBD1 aligns across 7 bases. CDR3 length: 14 residues. J lost 2 bases, V lost 7 bases, and 7 bases had no gene match. The germline V gene has CDR1 SNHLY and CDR2 FYNNEI. The CDR3 DNA is TGTGCCAGCAATACGGACAGGTTGAACTATGGCTACACCTTC. Translating gives CASNTDRLNYGYTF.

The rearrangement uses TRBV7-3 and TRBJ2-1; 9 bases are a match to TRBD1. The CDR3 length is 14 residues. CDR1 is SGHTA, CDR2 FQGTGA, per germline. V lost 4 bases to trimming and J lost 9 bases; unmatched junction nucleotides: 7. The CDR3 loop reads CASSYTGGAGEQFF. The DNA for the CDR3 is TGTGCCAGCAGCTATACAGGGGGCGCGGGTGAGCAGTTCTTC.

For the CDR3, the DNA is TGTGCCAGCAGCCGGCAACAGGGGTCCTACGAGCAGTACTTC. It yields the protein CASSRQQGSYEQYF. This sequence joins TRBV14 and TRBJ2-7, with TRBD1 identical over 7 bases. J was trimmed by 1 base and V by 4 bases; bases with no gene match: 4. CDR3 size: 14 residues. Germline lookup yields CDR1 SGHDN and CDR2 FVKESK.

The rearrangement links TRBV10-3 to TRBJ2-7; possibly TRBD2 for D (7 bases). Germline V gene lookup returns CDR1 ENHRY and CDR2 SYGVKD. Trimming stripped 4 bases from V and 1 base from J, with 17 bases between. The CDR3 has 16 amino acids. The CDR3 here is CAISGSGGDTSYEQYF. CDR3 coding DNA: TGTGCCATCAGTGGATCTGGGGGGGACACGTCCTACGAGCAGTACTTC.

This clone was recorded once. This same CDR3 is encoded by further DNA sequences in the sample. The chain carries TRBV6-1 and TRBJ1-4, with 9 bases matching TRBD1. CDR3 length: 14 residues. Germline values: CDR1 MNHNS, CDR2 SASEGT. V was clipped by 1 base and J by 8 bases; unmatched bases: 2. The DNA for the CDR3 is TGTGCCAGCAGTGAAGGGACAGGGGTGGAAAAACTGTTTTTT. This sequence encodes CASSEGTGVEKLFF.

The chain recombines TRBV7-8 with TRBJ2-3, with TRBD2 identical over 8 bases. CDR1 and CDR2 from the germline V gene are SGHVS and FQNEAQ. V lost 5 bases, J lost 5 bases, and 6 bases stayed unmatched. This CDR3 has 14 amino acids. The CDR3 coding sequence is TGTGCCAGCAGCGATCTAGCGGGTGGAGATACGCAGTATTTT. This gives the protein CASSDLAGGDTQYF.

This chain uses TRBV5-6 with TRBJ2-1, with D perhaps matching TRBD2 (6 bases). The CDR3 is 16 residues long. Germline CDR1 is SGHDT and CDR2 is YYEEEE. Deletions cut 9 bases from V and 3 bases from J, with 22 bases between. CDR3 sequence: CATNQMVGGVYNEQFF. CDR3 sequence (DNA): TGTGCCACCAACCAGATGGTGGGAGGCGTCTACAATGAGCAGTTCTTC.

V is TRBV5-1 and J is TRBJ2-5, with 8 bases that match TRBD2. The J call may not be correct, given that the DNA end is closer to TRBJ2-7. Germline CDR1 SGHRS, CDR2 YFSETQ. This CDR3 is 14 amino acids long. This chain's CDR3 is CASSPPLAAYEQYF. CDR3 sequence (DNA): TGCGCCAGCAGCCCCCCACTAGCGGCCTACGAGCAGTACTTC.

There are a few counts of this clone. The chain is built from TRBV19 and TRBJ2-1, with TRBD2 matching over 10 bases. Germline-derived CDR1 and CDR2 are LNHDA and SQIVND (reference sequence). This CDR3 has 15 residues. The V segment lost 3 bases and the J segment 8 bases; nucleotides outside the gene matches: 7. The CDR3 region is CASSIGLADGDEQFF. CDR3 nucleotide sequence: TGTGCCAGTAGTATCGGACTAGCGGACGGCGATGAGCAGTTCTTC.

Worth noting for this clone: Other DNA sequences in this sample translate to the same CDR3. The chain has TRBV5-1 and TRBJ1-5, with unresolved D. Trimming removed 0 bases at V and 2 bases at J, with 6 bases between. This CDR3 has 14 amino acids. Germline V gene data show CDR1 as SGHRS and CDR2 as YFSETQ. The CDR3 DNA sequence: TGCGCCAGCAGCTTGGAGGGAGGCAATCAGCCCCAGCATTTT. Protein: CASSLEGGNQPQHF. Using reference TRBV5-1 and TRBJ1-5 for the parts outside the CDR3, the full variable domain is KAGVTQTPRYLIKTRGQQVTLSCSPISGHRSVSWYQQTPGQGLQFLFEYFSETQRNKGNFPGRFSGRQFSNSRSEMNVSTLELGDSALYLCASSLEGGNQPQHFGDGTRLSIL.

This rearrangement joins TRBV28 to TRBJ1-5, with D maybe TRBD1 (6 bases). V lost 9 bases and J lost 0, with 18 bases in between. The CDR3 is made up of 16 amino acids. The germline V gene encodes CDR1 MDHEN and CDR2 SYDVKM. The chain's CDR3 is CARGTGTSYSNQPQHF. For the CDR3, the DNA is TGTGCCAGGGGCACAGGGACCTCGTATAGCAATCAGCCCCAGCATTTT.

Comment on this clone: A junction boundary mismatches the germline segment, possibly from a read error. This chain links TRBV29-1 with TRBJ1-2; TRBD1 matches 8 bases. CDR1 and CDR2 (germline): SQVTM, ANQGSEA. This CDR3 comprises 17 residues. The CDR3 here is CSVEVLNRDRLNYGYTF. In nucleotides, the CDR3 is TGCAGCGTCGAAGTACTTAACCGGGACAGGCTTAACTATGGCTACACCTTC. The full variable domain, in which reference TRBV29-1 and TRBJ1-2 provide the parts outside the CDR3, is SAVISQKPSRDICQRGTSLTIQCQVDSQVTMMFWYRQQPGQSLTLIATANQGSEATYESGFVIDKFPISRPNLTFSTLTVSNMSPEDSSIYLCSVEVLNRDRLNYGYTFGSGTRLTVV.

The chain is built from TRBV6-5 and TRBJ2-7, with a possible D match to TRBD2 (5 bases). Germline V gene sequence: CDR1 MNHEY, CDR2 SVGAGI. The CDR3 consists of 14 residues. V dropped 0 bases and J dropped 0 bases, with 6 bases sitting between them. The CDR3 protein is CASSYSGNSYEQYF. The CDR3 nucleotides are TGTGCCAGCAGTTACTCCGGGAACTCCTACGAGCAGTACTTC.

The gene calls are TRBV28 and TRBJ1-2; 7 nucleotides agree with TRBD1. V trimming: 3 bases; J trimming: 3 bases; junction bases outside the gene matches: 7. In germline, CDR1 is MDHEN, CDR2 SYDVKM. The CDR3 length is 15 residues. CDR3: CASSFLKGADYGYTF. Written as DNA, the CDR3 is TGTGCCAGCAGTTTTTTGAAGGGGGCTGACTATGGCTACACCTTC.

The chain recombines TRBV9 with TRBJ1-1; D remains ambiguous. V was shortened by 0 bases and J by 2 bases, with 14 bases between the two germline ends. The CDR3 is made up of 16 amino acids. The germline CDR1 and CDR2 sequences are SGDLS and YYNGEE. The CDR3 DNA follows: TGTGCCAGCAGCGTAGATGAGGGATGGGCAAACACTGAAGCTTTCTTT. It yields the protein CASSVDEGWANTEAFF. The variable domain in full, with the rest retrieved from reference TRBV9 and TRBJ1-1, is DSGVTQTPKHLITATGQRVTLRCSPRSGDLSVYWYQQSLDQGLQFLIQYYNGEERAKGNILERFSAQQFPDLHSELNLSSLELGDSALYFCASSVDEGWANTEAFFGQGTRLTVV.

The chain joins TRBV28 to TRBJ1-3; D is perhaps TRBD1 (5 bases). Trimming took 6 bases from V and 2 from J, leaving 17 bases between them. This CDR3 spans 16 amino acids. CDR1 and CDR2 from the germline V gene are MDHEN and SYDVKM. CDR3 sequence reads: CASRGVWGGAGNTIYF. The CDR3 region has the DNA TGTGCCAGCAGAGGGGTCTGGGGGGGAGCTGGAAACACCATATATTTT.